This TCR beta chain was identified in a study of blood T cell repertoires in COVID-19. About the study: The United States, Italy and Spain were the sources of the acute and convalescent COVID-19 samples.

Libraries were prepared by immunoSEQ multiplex PCR; TCRdb keeps only in-frame clonotypes and omits some of them. The sample contains fewer than 250,000 clones, under 95% of which appear only once. The CDR3 totals 13 residues. Germline V gene lookup returns CDR1 SGHVT and CDR2 SQSDAQ. Losses at the gene ends were 8 bases for V and 8 bases for J; bases not matched to a gene: 8. Material: peripheral blood. The source of this sequence is a man between 25 and 39 years old with acute or convalescent COVID-19. The chain recombines TRBV7-4 with TRBJ1-4; 7 nucleotides align to TRBD1. The CDR3 DNA reads TGTGCCAGCCCCAAGGGGGCCGGGGAAAAACTGTTTTTT. Translating gives CASPKGAGEKLFF.